This entry is about one TCR beta chain. Its antigen is not known. The authors ran a second PCR of about 6 to 11 cycles using a sample-barcoded 5' primer and a J-beta primer mix. TCRdb reprocessed the 5' RACE reads via MiXCR and lists one record per CDR3 protein. The table lists about 1.7 million distinct CDR3 sequences, about 30% of them singletons, with over 7% in the top ten. These data originate in a study of blood T cells in healthy people across ages. Study outcomes and limitations: The unknown donor CMV status may have confounded expanded clonotype changes.

CDR1 is SGHRS and CDR2 is YFSETQ in the germline V gene. CDR3 size: 18 residues. V lost 4 bases and J lost 2; bases outside the gene matches: 15. The J gene is TRBJ2-7, the V gene TRBV5-1, with TRBD1 matching 10 bases. This clonotype originated in a woman aged 25 to 39 in good health. Material for sequencing was blood. This chain's CDR3 is CASSPTPPGTGDAYEQYF. Here the CDR3 DNA reads TGCGCCAGCAGCCCGACACCACCCGGGACAGGGGATGCCTACGAGCAGTACTTC.